Listed here is a single TCR beta chain. This clonotype was recorded many times. Its antigen is not yet known. No base quality information exists; no much larger clone differs at one position. Counted from cysteine to phenylalanine, this CDR3 has 14 amino acids. Only the CDR3 portion is preserved as DNA: 42 bases, with reading frame beginning at the first base. The V end loses 2 bases and the J end loses 6 bases, and a stretch of 14 bases separates them. The germline V gene encodes CDR1 SGHRS and CDR2 YFSETQ. The sample belongs to a study of neurological immune-mediated disorders (dated by TCRdb to the late 2010s). About the full investigation: Among the roughly 35 multiple sclerosis patients, relapsing-remitting MS accounted for some 30 and secondary progressive MS accounted for 3. The study compared peripheral blood TCR-beta repertoires of HTLV-I-associated myelopathy (HAM/TSP) patients, multiple sclerosis patients and healthy controls using UMI-based sequencing. The cohort comprised roughly 70 subjects: around 15 HAM/TSP patients, 35 or so multiple sclerosis patients and 20 or so healthy controls. The 106 TCR-beta libraries covered PBMC samples along with longitudinal samples, technical triplicates, and paired sorted CD4+ and CD8+ T-cell subsets. Overall results and qualifications from the work: Across subjects, expanded clones never shared an identical CDR3 amino acid sequence, which suggests that the TCR-beta repertoires in every group were private. Phylogenetic analysis grouped repertoires from 18 of 34 MS patients into a cluster of related CDR3 sequences, suggesting a possible repertoire-level signature. The MS cluster was not associated with any clinical or MRI features, and the authors stated that larger cohorts are needed. The highest TCR clonal expansion was observed in HAM/TSP patients, whereas the lowest was observed in MS patients, even when compared with healthy controls.

Libraries from unsorted PBMCs were made from 2 million PBMCs kept in RNAlater at -80 degrees C until RNA extraction. Multiple sclerosis patients were enrolled in a US clinical protocol under which disease progression was evaluated by magnetic resonance imaging. PBMCs were separated from peripheral blood using Ficoll-Hypaque density gradient centrifugation and then cryopreserved in liquid nitrogen. To synthesize cDNA, template-switch 5'RACE was performed with a primer carrying a 10-nucleotide random unique molecular identifier so that each TCR transcript was tagged. Every sequencing run covered 15-18 subjects and yielded more than 180 million TCR-beta sequences. The RNeasy kit was used for extraction of total RNA. Using the KAPA Real-time Library Amplification kit, TCR-beta VDJ regions were amplified with primers for the TCR constant region and the 5'RACE anchor. Sample indexes and Illumina adaptors were added in a first PCR, and a second PCR then increased library yield. After Ampure bead purification, the TCR product of roughly 650 bp was size-selected on a 2% E-gel SizeSelection system. Library quality was checked on a Bioanalyzer, concentration was measured with Qubit, and libraries were quantified with the Kapa Library Quantification kit before pooling. Libraries were sequenced paired-end 2 x 150 bp on an Illumina HiSeq 2500. To increase sequence diversity, roughly 23-30% phiX was spiked into each library pool. The study's own analysis went as follows. The UMI-based MiGEC pipeline processed quality-filtered reads and removed over 90% of raw TCR sequences during error correction. IMGT germline references were used for alignment of VDJ genes, and clonotypes were defined by a unique CDR3 amino acid sequence together with V-J genes. Clonal expansion, Shannon diversity and CDR3 relatedness were evaluated with VDJtools (CalcPairwiseDistances, ClusterSamples), while phylogenetic trees were built in CLCbio workbench. A clone was classed as expanded if it had 8 or more unique UMIs, a cutoff based on coefficient-of-variation modelling across technical triplicates. The public reads were reprocessed in TCRdb via fastp at Q25 and MiXCR, keeping in-frame beta chains. Merged by CDR3 protein, the rows form single entries marked with the most common genes and DNA. The V and J calls, along with clone size, are taken from TCRdb and not from the paper's own processing. For this sample there are more than 40,000 distinct CDR3 sequences; under 2% appear just once. 2% to 2.5% of the sample is taken by the ten largest.

The TCR originated in a woman in her thirties or forties with multiple sclerosis. Rearrangement joined TRBV5-1 to TRBJ1-2; a tentative D call is TRBD1 (6 bases match). The sequenced sample consisted of PBMCs. The CDR3 is CASSFGGAGDGYTF. At the DNA level, the sequence is TGCGCCAGCAGCTTTGGAGGGGCAGGGGATGGCTACACCTTC.